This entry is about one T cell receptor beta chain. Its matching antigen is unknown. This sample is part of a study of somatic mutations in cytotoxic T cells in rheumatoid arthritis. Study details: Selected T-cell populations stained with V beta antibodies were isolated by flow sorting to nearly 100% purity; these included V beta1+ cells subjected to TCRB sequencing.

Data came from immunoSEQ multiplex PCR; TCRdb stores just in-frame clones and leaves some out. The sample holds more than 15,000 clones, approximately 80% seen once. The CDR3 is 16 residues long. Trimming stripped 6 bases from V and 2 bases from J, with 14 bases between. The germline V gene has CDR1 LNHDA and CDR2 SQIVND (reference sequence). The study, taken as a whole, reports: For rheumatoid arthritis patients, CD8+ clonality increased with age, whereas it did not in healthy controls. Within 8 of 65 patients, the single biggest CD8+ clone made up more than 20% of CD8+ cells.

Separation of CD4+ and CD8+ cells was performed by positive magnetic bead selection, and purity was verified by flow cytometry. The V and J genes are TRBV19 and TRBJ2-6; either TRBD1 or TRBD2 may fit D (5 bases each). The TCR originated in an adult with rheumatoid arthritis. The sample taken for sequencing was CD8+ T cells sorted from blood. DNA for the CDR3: TGTGCCAGTAGCCAAATTGGGGACCCTGGGGCCAACGTCCTGACTTTC. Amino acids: CASSQIGDPGANVLTF.